This entry describes one T cell receptor beta chain. What it binds is unknown. Sequencing used immunoSEQ multiplex PCR; TCRdb keeps in-frame clones, though not all of them. The table has a few hundred thousand clones, 75% to 90% seen once. This entry belongs to a study of Ad26.COV2.S vaccination and SARS-CoV-2 variants. Indicated treatment: roughly 20 received Ad26.COV2.S at low or high dose, single or two shots; several received placebo; per-sample allocation not given. Sampling was performed 63 days after the first vaccine or placebo injection. The CDR3 runs 14 residues. Germline values: CDR1 SQVTM, CDR2 ANQGSEA. V was pared by 2 bases and J by 4 bases, with 4 bases of the junction left unmatched. Study-wide findings and caveats: Substantial post-vaccination breadth of spike-specific CD8+ and CD4+ T cell responses was reported.

The receptor comes from a person aged 18-60 years who received the Ad26.COV2.S COVID-19 vaccine or a placebo. This sample comprised peripheral blood, obtained in a trial of Ad26.COV2.S vaccine versus placebo. This chain connects TRBV29-1 to TRBJ2-1; 8 bases agree with TRBD2. The CDR3 nucleotides read TGCAGCGTTGAAAGTCTAGCGGGTTACAATGAGCAGTTCTTC. This translates into CSVESLAGYNEQFF.